A single sample gave rise to the 27 T cell receptor beta chains below, sequenced in a study of identical twins. From the 5' RACE reads, TCRdb called clonotypes with MiXCR, one entry per CDR3 protein. In the table there are approximately 690,000 distinct CDR3 sequences, roughly 6% of which are singletons. The material sequenced was naive T cells sorted from blood. The source is a man younger than 30 in good health.

This clonotype was seen ten or more times. The rearrangement links TRBV6-6 to TRBJ2-2; either TRBD1 or TRBD2 may fit D (6 bases each). The V gene lost 11 bases and the J gene lost 6 bases, with 10 bases spanning the gap. Germline V lookup: CDR1 MNHNY, CDR2 SVGAGI (reference sequence). This CDR3 is 11 amino acids long. This CDR3 reads CAAGEAGELFF. The CDR3 DNA is TGTGCCGCAGGGGAGGCCGGGGAGCTGTTTTTT.

This clonotype showed up just a few times. This chain connects TRBV4-2 to TRBJ1-2; no clear D. Per germline, CDR1 LGHNA and CDR2 YNFKEQ. The CDR3 consists of 12 residues. Between the trimmed V and J ends, which lost 4 bases and 8 bases, there was a span of 11 bases. The CDR3 loop is CASSPAEEGYTF. The CDR3 DNA reads as TGTGCCAGCAGCCCGGCTGAGGAGGGCTACACCTTC.

In its sample, this clonotype was seen many times. The chain couples TRBV3-1 to TRBJ1-6; D is undetermined. There are 13 residues in the CDR3. CDR1 and CDR2 (germline): LGHDT, YNNKEL (reference sequence). Trimming took 8 bases from V and 12 from J, leaving 17 bases between them. The CDR3 DNA reads as TGTGCCAGCTCTCGGGGTTCGTGGTTACCCCTCCACTTT. Translation gives CASSRGSWLPLHF.

This clonotype was observed a handful of times. This chain links TRBV27 with TRBJ2-1, with D perhaps TRBD1 (5 bases). V was trimmed by 8 bases and J by 4 bases, leaving 15 bases between them. The germline gives CDR1 MNHEY, CDR2 SMNVEV (reference sequence). CDR3 length: 14 residues. The CDR3 here is CASRIGASYNEQFF. The CDR3, as DNA: TGTGCCAGCCGGATTGGGGCGTCATACAATGAGCAGTTCTTC.

Note on this clonotype: Just one base apart from a much larger clone, this may be a read error. The CDR3 reads CASSSGQPIQEAQYF. The CDR3, as DNA: TGTGCCAGCAGCTCGGGACAGCCCATACAAGAGGCCCAGTACTTC. The chain links TRBV7-8 to TRBJ2-5, with 7 bases that match TRBD1. CDR1 is SGHVS, CDR2 FQNEAQ, per germline. The CDR3 spans 15 residues.

This clonotype was detected a few times. The rearrangement links TRBV5-5 to TRBJ2-7; 8 bases match TRBD1. V dropped 4 bases and J dropped 2; count of bases not matched to a gene: 5. This CDR3 is built from 14 residues. The germline CDR1 and CDR2 sequences are SGHKS and YYEKEE (reference sequence). The CDR3 here is CASSARTGPYEQYV. CDR3 bases: TGTGCCAGCAGCGCTCGGACAGGGCCCTACGAGCAGTACGTC.

This clonotype was counted many times. The chain employs TRBV6-5 and TRBJ2-7; unclear D gene. Germline V lookup: CDR1 MNHEY, CDR2 SVGAGI. V was cut by 2 bases and J by 0 bases, with 8 bases left in between. The CDR3 covers 14 residues. The CDR3 sequence: CASSYARSSYEQYF. CDR3 DNA: TGTGCCAGCAGTTACGCTAGAAGCTCCTACGAGCAGTACTTC.

This clonotype was detected once. A read error may explain this, as a much larger clone is one base away. This chain connects TRBV5-1 to TRBJ2-5; D is uncertain. This CDR3 comprises 14 residues. CDR1 SGHRS and CDR2 YFSETQ come from the germline V gene. CDR3 sequence: CVSSFNSGQETQYF. CDR3 DNA: TGCGTCAGCAGCTTCAATAGTGGGCAAGAGACCCAGTACTTC.

This clonotype was seen repeatedly, ten times or more. The V gene is TRBV5-6, the J gene TRBJ2-6; no clear D. Germline V lookup: CDR1 SGHDT, CDR2 YYEEEE. Trimming left V 2 bases short and J 2 bases short, with 20 bases between. The CDR3 totals 19 residues. Here the CDR3 reads CASSFAIDKGNTGANVLTF. CDR3 in DNA: TGTGCCAGCAGCTTTGCGATTGATAAGGGTAACACTGGGGCCAACGTCCTGACTTTC. The whole variable domain, filled in from reference TRBV5-6 and TRBJ2-6, reads DAGVTQSPTHLIKTRGQQVTLRCSPKSGHDTVSWYQQALGQGPQFIFQYYEEEERQRGNFPDRFSGHQFPNYSSELNVNALLLGDSALYLCASSFAIDKGNTGANVLTFGAGSRLTVL.

This clonotype came up many times. The gene calls are TRBV25-1 and TRBJ1-1, with D tentatively TRBD1 (5 bases). The germline CDR1 and CDR2 sequences are MGHDK and SYGVNS. V dropped 3 bases and J dropped 5 bases, with 7 bases sitting between them. The CDR3 loop spans 12 amino acids. The CDR3 bases are TGTGCCAGCAGTGATTCAGGGACTGAAGCTTTCTTT. This codes for CASSDSGTEAFF.

There are many counts of this clonotype. The gene calls are TRBV4-3 and TRBJ1-4; no definite D call. The V gene lost 6 bases and the J gene lost 0 bases, with 14 bases spanning the gap. Germline values: CDR1 LGHNA, CDR2 YSLEER. The CDR3 length is 16 residues. CDR3 DNA sequence: TGCGCCAGCAGGCGGGCAGCCCTTGCAACTAATGAAAAACTGTTTTTT. It specifies CASRRAALATNEKLFF.

This clonotype was seen ten or more times. The V gene is TRBV30, the J gene TRBJ2-4; the D gene is possibly TRBD2 (6 bases). V shed 0 bases and J shed 0 bases, with 21 bases lying between them. CDR3 length: 19 residues. Germline V gene lookup returns CDR1 GTSNPN and CDR2 SVGIG (reference sequence). In DNA form, the CDR3 reads TGTGCCTGGAGTGTGTCCCGGGGGACGGTTAGACTAGCCAAAAACATTCAGTACTTC. Protein: CAWSVSRGTVRLAKNIQYF.

This clonotype has a count of ten or more. V and J are TRBV20-1 and TRBJ1-5; no reliable D call. Per germline, CDR1 DFQATT and CDR2 SNEGSKA (reference sequence). The germline V and J ends were trimmed by 2 bases and 0 bases, with 5 bases remaining between them. CDR3 size: 13 residues. The CDR3 loop is CSARLGSNQPQHF. In DNA, the CDR3 is TGCAGTGCTAGACTAGGTAGCAATCAGCCCCAGCATTTT.

The chain recombines TRBV11-2 with TRBJ2-1; D possibly corresponds to TRBD1 (6 bases). There are 19 residues in the CDR3. Trimming shortened V by 1 base and J by 0 bases, and 19 bases separated the two germline ends. Germline V gene data show CDR1 as SGHAT and CDR2 as FQNNGV. The CDR3 nucleotides read TGTGCCAGCAGCTTAGGTCTACCGATACCGGGACACTCCTACAATGAGCAGTTCTTC. Protein sequence: CASSLGLPIPGHSYNEQFF. Full variable domain (missing parts from reference TRBV11-2 and TRBJ2-1): EAGVAQSPRYKIIEKRQSVAFWCNPISGHATLYWYQQILGQGPKLLIQFQNNGVVDDSQLPKDRFSAERLKGVDSTLKIQPAKLEDSAVYLCASSLGLPIPGHSYNEQFFGPGTRLTVL.

This clonotype was counted at least ten times. The J gene is TRBJ2-1, the V gene TRBV20-1, with 15 bases identical to TRBD2. The junction had 1 base not matched to a gene; V was cut back by 5 bases and J by 5 bases. The CDR3 covers 14 residues. Germline assignment: CDR1 DFQATT and CDR2 SNEGSKA (reference sequence). The CDR3, as DNA: TGCAGTGCTGGGACTAGCGGGAGGAACAATGAGCAGTTCTTC. Translating gives CSAGTSGRNNEQFF.

This clonotype was recorded many times. This sequence joins TRBV20-1 and TRBJ1-5, with D maybe TRBD1 (6 bases). Germline loops: CDR1 DFQATT, CDR2 SNEGSKA (reference sequence). This CDR3 is 14 amino acids long. V gave up 0 bases and J gave up 7 bases, with 13 bases separating them. CDR3 nucleotides: TGCAGTGCTAGAGATCCCAGGGGCGACCAGCCCCAGCATTTT. Its protein product is CSARDPRGDQPQHF.

This clonotype was counted only a few times. The V call is TRBV12-3 or TRBV12-4, the J call TRBJ1-1; no clear D. The CDR3 runs 14 residues. V was clipped by 3 bases and J by 1 base, with 9 bases between them. For the CDR3, the DNA is TGTGCCAGCAGTTTTGTACAGCAGAACACTGAAGCTTTCTTT. It specifies CASSFVQQNTEAFF.

This clonotype appeared many times. This chain uses TRBV7-9 with TRBJ1-2, with D perhaps TRBD1 (5 bases). Trimming took 5 bases from V and 8 from J, leaving 18 bases between them. The CDR3 runs 14 residues. Germline CDR1 reads SEHNR; CDR2 reads FQNEAQ (reference sequence). CDR3 DNA sequence: TGTGCCAGCAGCGACCCCTCTGGGAGGGACGGCTACACCTTC. Translation gives CASSDPSGRDGYTF.

In its sample, this clonotype was seen many times. The V and J genes are TRBV5-6 and TRBJ2-2, with D maybe TRBD1 (7 bases). Between the trimmed V and J ends, which lost 5 bases and 0 bases, there was a span of 14 bases. CDR3 length: 16 residues. Germline V gene data show CDR1 as SGHDT and CDR2 as YYEEEE. In nucleotides, the CDR3 is TGTGCCAGCAGGTTCAGGGGGGCTACGAACACCGGGGAGCTGTTTTTT. Its protein is CASRFRGATNTGELFF.

This clonotype occurred many times. J is TRBJ2-2 and V is TRBV12-3 or TRBV12-4; D call uncertain. This CDR3 has 13 amino acids. V lost 6 bases to trimming and J lost 5 bases, with 10 bases between them. The CDR3, as DNA: TGTGCCAGCAGCCCGGACGGTACCGGGGAGCTGTTTTTT. Its protein product is CASSPDGTGELFF.

This clonotype has a handful of counts. A read error may account for a junction end that differs from germline. The CDR3 DNA reads TGTGCCAGCAGGACCAAGCAGCCACCCCAGTTCCATTTT. It yields the protein CASRTKQPPQFHF. The chain uses TRBV28 and TRBJ2-3; D ambiguous. Germline assignment: CDR1 MDHEN and CDR2 SYDVKM. There are 13 residues in the CDR3.

The rearrangement joins TRBV7-2 to TRBJ2-1; tentative D call: TRBD2 (5 bases). With 5 bases removed from V and 8 bases from J, the gap between germline ends came to 22 bases. Germline V gene lookup returns CDR1 SGHTA and CDR2 FQGNSA. This CDR3 comprises 16 residues. The DNA of the CDR3 is TGTGCCAGCAGCCCAGCCCCTTTGCTAGCAGATTATGAGCAGTTCTTC. Protein sequence: CASSPAPLLADYEQFF.

This clonotype was recorded at least ten times. V is TRBV5-5 and J is TRBJ1-3; no reliable D call. The CDR3 sequence is 14 residues long. Germline assignment: CDR1 SGHKS and CDR2 YYEKEE (reference sequence). V dropped 0 bases and J dropped 2 bases, with 6 bases sitting between them. CDR3 sequence reads: CASSLDNAGNTIYF. In nucleotides, the CDR3 is TGTGCCAGCAGCTTGGACAACGCTGGAAACACCATATATTTT.

The chain recombines TRBV5-1 with TRBJ1-1, with TRBD1 matching 7 bases. Germline V lookup: CDR1 SGHRS, CDR2 YFSETQ. This CDR3 contains 15 residues. Unmatched junction bases numbered 6, after V lost 3 bases and J lost 1 base. The CDR3 nucleotides are TGCGCCAGCAGCTACCAGACAGGGACGAACACTGAAGCTTTCTTT. It encodes CASSYQTGTNTEAFF. Based on the CDR3 plus reference TRBV5-1 and TRBJ1-1, the full variable domain is KAGVTQTPRYLIKTRGQQVTLSCSPISGHRSVSWYQQTPGQGLQFLFEYFSETQRNKGNFPGRFSGRQFSNSRSEMNVSTLELGDSALYLCASSYQTGTNTEAFFGQGTRLTVV.

CDR3 nucleotides: TGTGCCAGCAGGCTCACAGGGGGGGTAAAAAATGAGCAGTTCTTC. Translation gives CASRLTGGVKNEQFF. V gene TRBV27 combines with J gene TRBJ2-1, with D maybe TRBD1 (8 bases). This CDR3 spans 15 amino acids. Per germline, CDR1 MNHEY and CDR2 SMNVEV (reference sequence). V was clipped by 6 bases and J by 7 bases, with 19 bases between them.

This clonotype appeared a few times. The chain has TRBV12-3 or TRBV12-4 and TRBJ2-7; D perhaps matches TRBD2 (6 bases). The CDR3 extends over 14 amino acids. Trimming took off 6 bases at V and 3 bases at J, with 15 bases between the two ends. The CDR3 nucleotides read TGTGCCAGCAGGCATAGCGGAGCGGACTACGAGCAGTACTTC. It encodes CASRHSGADYEQYF.

This clonotype was detected many times. The chain is built from TRBV7-2 and TRBJ2-1; tentatively, D is TRBD1 (5 bases). V dropped 0 bases and J dropped 7 bases, with 13 bases sitting between them. Germline V gives CDR1 SGHTA, CDR2 FQGNSA. This CDR3 spans 15 amino acids. As DNA, the CDR3 is TGTGCCAGCAGCTTAGCGGCCAGGGCAGGGAATGAGCAGTTCTTC. This translates into CASSLAARAGNEQFF.